The text below deals with one TCR beta chain. The data were taken from a study of blood T cell repertoires in COVID-19. Study in general: PBMCs, B-cell-depleted T cells, or T cells were the source of the cDNA or gDNA that made up the material.

V lost 4 bases and J 6 bases, leaving 17 bases between the germline ends. The CDR3 is 16 amino acids. CDR1 is SGHRS, CDR2 YFSETQ, per germline. The assay was immunoSEQ multiplex PCR, and TCRdb's table has in-frame clones only and misses some. The sample lists 78,000 or so clones, around 83% seen once, with 8.5% to 10% in the top ten. The chain joins TRBV5-1 to TRBJ1-6; D perhaps matches TRBD1 (6 bases). The sequencing input was peripheral blood. The receptor was isolated from a human donor in a cohort sampled during active COVID-19. The CDR3 nucleotides are TGCGCCAGCAGCCCGGGACAACCTCAGGCTAATTCACCCCTCCACTTT. The encoded protein is CASSPGQPQANSPLHF. The full variable domain, in which reference TRBV5-1 and TRBJ1-6 provide the parts outside the CDR3, is KAGVTQTPRYLIKTRGQQVTLSCSPISGHRSVSWYQQTPGQGLQFLFEYFSETQRNKGNFPGRFSGRQFSNSRSEMNVSTLELGDSALYLCASSPGQPQANSPLHFGNGTRLTVT.